This entry features one T cell receptor (beta chain) sequence. Its antigen remains unidentified. Base qualities are missing; no much larger clone stands one base away. The method behind the library was the immunoSEQ multiplex PCR assay. The multiplex PCR relied on a mix of 60 forward primers for TCR Vbeta segments and 13 reverse primers for TCR Jbeta segments. A multiplex PCR assay on genomic DNA amplified the CDR3 region of rearranged TCR beta genes. The amplified TCR beta libraries were sequenced on the Illumina HiSeq System as 87-base-pair reads. Per the original workflow: In a later analysis, tens of millions of unique TCR beta chains were counted across the 650 to 700 repertoires, and about 10 million of these chains were shared by at least two donors. Raw reads were error-corrected and collapsed into unique sequences with a nearest-neighbor algorithm that merged closely related sequences to remove PCR and sequencing errors. V, D and J gene segments were assigned by aligning CDR3 sequences to IMGT reference sequences. For a sequence to be retained, a match of at least six nucleotides was required to both a V gene segment and a J gene segment. A rearrangement was called productive if the CDR3 had no stop codons and remained in frame with V and J, and every other rearrangement was called non-productive. Following IMGT convention, CDR3 was defined as the stretch from the second conserved V-encoded cysteine up to the conserved J-encoded phenylalanine. In an earlier analysis of 500 to 650 of the donors, sequences lacking an unambiguous match to a single V gene segment were excluded. In an earlier analysis of approximately 500 of the donors, a V segment was called functional when productive rearrangements were above 56.7%, and segregating when the standard deviation between donors exceeded 5%. A statistical classification framework was built for diagnosing cytomegalovirus status from the catalog of TCR beta chain sequences. A later analysis assigned V and J genes by comparing TCR nucleotide sequences with IMGT/GENE-DB human TR gene sequences. A later analysis assigned CDR3 sequences and most-parsimonious VDJ recombination scenarios with the TCRdist pipeline. A later analysis defined each TCR beta chain by its CDR3 amino acid sequence plus V-gene family, and excluded reads lacking a unique V-gene family. In a later analysis, 550 to 650 highly shared, low-generation-probability nucleotide sequences were removed to address suspected cross-contamination and a sequencing artifact. In a later analysis, a clonal expansion index was calculated for each public chain from normalized within-repertoire ranks of inferred template counts. A later analysis computed generation probabilities with a VDJ recombination model fitted to out-of-frame rearrangements, and checked the results against IGoR. Hypergeometric tests were used in a later analysis to score TCR-TCR, TCR-HLA and TCR-CMV co-occurrence, with a repertoire-size bias correction applied to the TCR pairs. In a later analysis, false discovery rates were estimated by permuting HLA or CMV assignments 20 times. A later analysis grouped co-occurring TCRs with DBSCAN, adding TCRdist sequence similarity when clustering within HLA-allele-positive subsets. For co-occurrence clustering, repertoires with fewer than 30,000 or more than 120,000 public chains were excluded, along with four to six repertoires with anomalous nucleotide sharing. The immuneACCESS repertoire file appears here via TCRdb, limited to in-frame rearrangements. These files lack a portion of the clones; in checked studies, under half of the deficit traces to unresolved V genes, and the cause of the others is not known. That table gives V, J and clone size, and the DNA gave D and trimming. This sample comprises fewer than 120,000 clones, over 65% of them detected only once. About an eighth of the sample is held by the ten biggest clonotypes.

This record comes from a study of cytomegalovirus exposure and HLA in healthy donors (dated 2017 in TCRdb). Some background on the complete study: According to an earlier analysis of several hundred of the donors, 150 million to 200 million T cells yielded approximately 120 million unique TCR beta sequences and less than 300 Gb of sequence data. Several DR-DQ haplotypes were handled as single units for association and clustering because linkage in the cohort was strong. The genetic ancestry cluster associated with self-reported Caucasian donors included 81% of the approximately 410 genotyped donors. In a later genetic analysis, genome-wide SNP genotypes for about three fifths of the roughly 670 donors were used, and that subset was treated as a discovery cohort. High-throughput TCR immunosequencing, statistical association of individual TCRs with disease status, and machine learning were combined to predict cytomegalovirus infection status. Donor age, sex, ethnicity and CMV serostatus were collected together with the repertoire data. Using immunosequencing, the study profiled T cell repertoires from 500 to 800 subjects and related those repertoires to cytomegalovirus serostatus. A later analysis re-examined previously published TCR beta repertoires from 500 to 700 donors and added high-resolution HLA genotyping to investigate patterns of TCR occurrence. Along with the roughly 670-subject first cohort, a separate validation cohort of 120 different subjects was used. The study aimed to test whether cataloging public T cell receptors could reveal signatures of past pathogen exposure. Typing coverage varied by locus: roughly 620-640 donors for A, B, C, DRB1 and DQB1; some 520 for DQA1; approximately 570 for DPA1; roughly 470 for DPB1. Class I and class II HLA loci were covered by the typing at four-digit resolution. To decide whether each TCR beta V gene segment behaved as functional or pseudogenic, an earlier analysis of approximately 600 of the donors relied on high-throughput TCR beta sequencing. All discovery cohort repertoires had been generated using a single sequencing platform. Around 330 gigabases of sequencing data and around 85 million unique TCR sequences made up an early release that covered 500 to 700 HLA-typed donors. Among around 400 genotyped donors of the cohort, an average of about 240,000 unique TCR beta nucleotide sequences was sequenced per donor, of which about 19% were non-productive. Rather than drawing on any new phenotypic data, the later analysis identified candidate immune exposures from TCR beta sequences and the way those sequences occurred across donors. The study at large found these results: In a later analysis, 16,951 TCR beta sequences were associated with specific HLA alleles at a false discovery rate of 0.05. For the cohort, immune exposure information was limited to CMV serostatus. Broadly in line with IMGT annotations, most TCR beta V segments showed up in productive rearrangements about 87% or about 30% of the time in an earlier analysis of around 550 of the donors. Assigning TCR associations to individual alleles was difficult when HLA alleles, especially DR and DQ, strongly co-occurred. Most TCR sequences were observed very rarely across donors, whereas some public TCRs were present in many individuals. Because the 87-base-pair reads could not distinguish some IMGT-functional V segments, including TRBV6-2 and TRBV6-3, those segments were excluded. Presence/absence analyses assumed roughly uniform sequencing depth across donors, an assumption that may not hold. Compared with equally common non-associated chains, HLA-associated TCR beta chains in a later analysis were more clonally expanded and had lower generation probabilities. A later genetic analysis associated a missense DCLRE1C variant with V-gene and J-gene trimming of TCR beta chains, and an independent cohort replicated the association. Compared with the roughly 700-donor mean, donors in an Asian-associated ancestry cluster had fewer N-insertions in productive TCRs, according to a later genetic analysis. Most CMV-associated TCR beta chains appeared to be HLA-restricted in a later analysis, and the HLA associations seemed to be driven largely by CMV exposure. Linkage disequilibrium might explain the correlated functional status among segregating V segments, but an unknown experimental factor could not be ruled out. According to the authors, the approach could potentially be generalized to other disease states and immunological phenotypes. In a later analysis, TCR association rates were found to vary across HLA loci, with the most associated TCRs seen for DRB1 alleles and the fewest for HLA-C alleles. Several of the top co-occurrence clusters appeared to be linked to parvovirus B19, influenza, CMV and Epstein-Barr virus, according to a later analysis. The classifier was reported to diagnose cytomegalovirus status with high specificity and sensitivity in both the original cohort and the validation cohort. Because counts were too low, 15 to 20 rarely observed V segments, including chromosome 9 orphons, were left out of the earlier analysis of about 500 of the donors. A total of roughly 160 TCR beta chains were listed by the study as associated with cytomegalovirus. A further reported finding was that TCR beta sequences accurately predicted the HLA-A and HLA-B alleles for most subjects in the first cohort. HLA typing was unavailable for some donors at each locus, so association tests used only the typed subset. Only TCR beta chains were sequenced in this cohort, and the absence of alpha or paired-chain data limited detectable features. A group of highly shared sequence variants was considered likely to be a technical artifact of the sequencing pipeline. In vitro tests confirmed that a few of the cytomegalovirus-associated TCR beta chains recognize cytomegalovirus antigens.

The cohort was made up of 500 to 850 healthy bone marrow donors. At the time of sampling, all cohort members were nominally healthy, though unrecorded immune exposures were likely present. The donor was CMV seropositive and was included in the group of 250 to 350 seropositive cohort members. A peripheral blood sample was collected from each donor, and TCR beta sequencing was performed on peripheral blood mononuclear cells. The Qiagen DNeasy Blood Extraction Kit was used to extract genomic DNA from the blood cell samples. From cysteine to phenylalanine, the CDR3 is 15 amino acids long. Of the read, only the CDR3 DNA is kept; its 45 bases are in frame from base 1. Trimming removed 4 bases from V and 2 bases from J, leaving 13 bases between the germline ends. The germline V gene yields LGHNA for CDR1 and YSLEER for CDR2.

In this chain, TRBV4-3 is recombined with TRBJ2-3; TRBD2 is possibly the D segment (6 matching bases). The sequence came from a man aged 25 to 40 in good health and CMV-seropositive. The sequencing sample was made of PBMCs. The DNA is TGCGCCAGCAGCCGCCGCGGGGCGGACACAGATACGCAGTATTTT. This translates into CASSRRGADTDTQYF.